This TCR beta chain was found in a study of cytomegalovirus exposure and HLA in healthy donors. V lost 5 bases and J 3 bases, leaving 9 bases between the germline ends. The germline V gene has CDR1 MDHEN and CDR2 SYDVKM. The length of the CDR3 is 13 residues. The method was immunoSEQ multiplex PCR; TCRdb's version includes in-frame clones alone and lacks a portion of them. Altogether 55,000 to 75,000 clones are present, roughly 94% being singletons, with the ten largest covering 4.4%. The rearrangement uses TRBV28 and TRBJ2-3; D not certain. Input material: PBMCs. This TCR was sampled from a man aged 18 to 35 in good health and CMV-seropositive. CDR3 coding DNA: TGTGCCAGCAGTAACCCCGGGACAGATACGCAGTATTTT. Residues: CASSNPGTDTQYF.